Shown below are 18 T cell receptor beta chains from a single sample sequenced in a study of blood T cell repertoires in COVID-19. The data were produced by immunoSEQ multiplex PCR, yet TCRdb's version contains in-frame clones alone and is incomplete. The sample lists about 400,000 clones, around 90% occurring once. Input material: PBMCs or T cells enriched from blood (not recorded which). Source of these receptors: a woman in her forties with acute COVID-19.

The chain joins TRBV4-1 to TRBJ2-1; TRBD2 agrees at 11 bases. In germline, CDR1 is MGHRA, CDR2 YSYEKL. The length of the CDR3 is 18 residues. Germline trimming cut 0 bases from V and 4 bases from J; bases unmatched to any gene: 8. This chain's CDR3 is CASSQDEVAGGHYNEQFF. The CDR3 bases are TGCGCCAGCAGCCAAGATGAGGTAGCGGGGGGGCATTACAATGAGCAGTTCTTC.

This chain links TRBV18 with TRBJ2-1, with TRBD2 matching 13 bases. The CDR3 loop spans 16 amino acids. Trimming took 2 bases from V and 5 from J; bases not matched to a gene: 3. Germline CDR1 is KGHSH and CDR2 is LQKENI. DNA for the CDR3: TGTGCCAGCTCACCAGGGACTAGCGGGGTGGACAATGAGCAGTTCTTC. As protein: CASSPGTSGVDNEQFF.

V and J are TRBV5-1 and TRBJ2-3, with D possibly matching TRBD2 (7 bases). Germline loops: CDR1 SGHRS, CDR2 YFSETQ. CDR3 length: 16 residues. Trimming shortened V by 4 bases and J by 2 bases, and 17 bases separated the two germline ends. The CDR3 protein is CASSRWGGPTTDTQYF. The CDR3 coding sequence is TGCGCCAGCAGCCGGTGGGGGGGGCCCACCACAGATACGCAGTATTTT.

This chain joins TRBV6-1 and TRBJ2-4; 9 bases line up with TRBD1. V gave up 4 bases and J gave up 5 bases; unmatched junction bases: 9. CDR3 length: 16 residues. Looked up from germline, CDR1 is MNHNS and CDR2 is SASEGT. The CDR3 reads CASSVDRGTGENIQYF. The CDR3 nucleotides are TGTGCCAGCAGTGTCGACAGGGGGACGGGGGAAAACATTCAGTACTTC.

The chain carries TRBV5-6 and TRBJ2-1; 12 nucleotides agree with TRBD2. V gave up 3 bases and J gave up 4 bases; unmatched junction bases: 2. CDR1 and CDR2 from the germline V gene are SGHDT and YYEEEE. CDR3 length: 15 residues. The CDR3 protein is CASSSLAGGYNEQFF. The CDR3 region has the DNA TGTGCCAGCAGCTCTCTAGCGGGGGGGTACAATGAGCAGTTCTTC.

The CDR3 loop reads CASTETAANYGYTF. CDR3 nucleotide sequence: TGTGCCAGCACCGAGACAGCAGCTAACTATGGCTACACCTTC. This chain joins TRBV7-9 and TRBJ1-2, with D possibly TRBD1 on 5 matching bases. This CDR3 is 14 amino acids long. Germline lookup yields CDR1 SEHNR and CDR2 FQNEAQ (reference sequence). V lost 7 bases to trimming and J lost 0 bases, with 12 bases between them.

The chain has TRBV3-1 (or the pseudogene TRBV3-2) and TRBJ2-1, with 10 bases matching TRBD2. V was clipped by 0 bases and J by 8 bases; unmatched bases: 1. Germline V gene sequence: CDR1 LGHDT, CDR2 YNNKEL (reference sequence). CDR3 size: 14 residues. The CDR3 DNA reads TGTGCCAGCAGCCAAGAAGGACTAGCGGATGAGCAGTTCTTC. Residues: CASSQEGLADEQFF.

The chain carries TRBV6-5 and TRBJ2-7; weak D call: TRBD2 (5 bases). V was clipped by 11 bases and J by 2 bases, with 16 bases between them. The germline V gene has CDR1 MNHEY and CDR2 SVGAGI. This CDR3 region has 13 residues. As DNA, the CDR3 is TGTGCCGTCCGCGGGCGGATCGCCTACGAGCAGTACTTC. Protein: CAVRGRIAYEQYF.

As regards this clone: The same CDR3 is also encoded by other DNA sequences in this sample. The rearrangement links TRBV2 to TRBJ1-1; D unclear. V was cut by 2 bases and J by 0 bases, with 4 bases left in between. The CDR3 runs 13 residues. The germline V gene has CDR1 SNHLY and CDR2 FYNNEI. CDR3 coding DNA: TGTGCCAGCAGTGAACTCCTGAACACTGAAGCTTTCTTT. It translates to CASSELLNTEAFF.

The genes are TRBV19 and TRBJ2-7; 9 bases line up with TRBD1. The CDR3 is 16 residues long. Germline V gene data show CDR1 as LNHDA and CDR2 as SQIVND (reference sequence). With V trimmed by 5 bases and J by 3 bases, 11 bases remained unmatched. CDR3 residues: CASSPLGQGGRYEQYF. The CDR3 nucleotides read TGTGCCAGTAGTCCGCTGGGACAGGGTGGCCGCTACGAGCAGTACTTC.

The V call is TRBV2, the J call TRBJ1-2; 7 positions match TRBD1. The CDR3 is made up of 14 amino acids. CDR1 and CDR2 from the germline V gene are SNHLY and FYNNEI. With V trimmed by 7 bases and J by 5 bases, 10 bases remained unmatched. The CDR3 loop is CASNRQGFGYGYTF. The CDR3 DNA reads as TGTGCCAGCAACAGACAGGGCTTTGGGTATGGCTACACCTTC.

This clone occurred once. The chain is built from TRBV30 and TRBJ1-5; D is undetermined. Germline lookup yields CDR1 GTSNPN and CDR2 SVGIG (reference sequence). Trimming stripped 0 bases from V and 0 bases from J, with 15 bases between. This CDR3 has 17 amino acids. The CDR3 nucleotides read TGTGCCTGGAGTGTACTGTCTGAGGAATATAGCAATCAGCCCCAGCATTTT. Protein product: CAWSVLSEEYSNQPQHF. Filled out from reference TRBV30 and TRBJ1-5, the complete variable domain reads SQTIHQWPATLVQPVGSPLSLECTVEGTSNPNLYWYRQAAGRGLQLLFYSVGIGQISSEVPQNLSASRPQDRQFILSSKKLLLSDSGFYLCAWSVLSEEYSNQPQHFGDGTRLSIL.

This chain connects TRBV2 to TRBJ2-2, with D maybe TRBD2 (5 bases). Germline-derived CDR1 and CDR2 are SNHLY and FYNNEI. This CDR3 comprises 16 residues. Trimming stripped 1 base from V and 3 bases from J, with 12 bases between. The CDR3 region is CASSEDGGYYTGELFF. CDR3 in DNA: TGTGCCAGCAGTGAAGACGGAGGATATTACACCGGGGAGCTGTTTTTT.

The rearrangement links TRBV27 to TRBJ1-2; D may be TRBD1 (5 bases). This CDR3 has 13 residues. The V end was cut by 2 bases, the J end by 8 bases, with 12 bases between. Germline V lookup: CDR1 MNHEY, CDR2 SMNVEV (reference sequence). The CDR3 region is CASSLSRVGGYTF. CDR3 coding DNA: TGTGCCAGCAGTTTAAGCAGGGTGGGGGGCTACACCTTC.

This clone was counted once. This chain uses TRBV19 with TRBJ1-4; 7 bases align to TRBD1. The CDR3 runs 15 residues. J lost 5 bases, V lost 3 bases, and 6 bases had no gene match. Germline V lookup: CDR1 LNHDA, CDR2 SQIVND (reference sequence). Here the CDR3 reads CASSITGVLNEKLFF. The CDR3 DNA sequence: TGTGCCAGTAGTATCACAGGGGTTTTGAATGAAAAACTGTTTTTT.

The chain employs TRBV10-2 and TRBJ1-3, with unresolved D. The CDR3 is 14 amino acids. CDR1 and CDR2 (germline): WSHSY, SAAADI. V lost 7 bases to trimming and J lost 0 bases, with 10 bases between them. The CDR3 bases are TGCGCCAGCACGGGTTGGATCTCTGGAAACACCATATATTTT. It is translated as CASTGWISGNTIYF.

The chain carries TRBV15 and TRBJ1-4, with 10 bases that match TRBD1. CDR3 length equals 12 residues. V dropped 9 bases and J dropped 7; count of bases not matched to a gene: 2. Per germline, CDR1 LNHNV and CDR2 YYDKDF (reference sequence). The CDR3 protein is CATRDRGEKLFF. As DNA, the CDR3 is TGTGCCACGAGGGACAGGGGTGAAAAACTGTTTTTT.

The rearrangement links TRBV11-2 to TRBJ2-3; 8 positions match TRBD2. J lost 2 bases, V lost 5 bases, and 15 bases had no gene match. This CDR3 is built from 18 residues. Germline V CDR1 and CDR2: SGHAT, FQNNGV. The CDR3 is CASSPPLASGSDTDTQYF. In DNA, the CDR3 is TGTGCCAGCAGCCCCCCACTGGCTAGCGGGTCCGACACAGATACGCAGTATTTT.